These 10 T cell receptor beta chains came from one sample sequenced in a study of cytomegalovirus exposure and HLA in healthy donors. PCR amplification relied on 60 Vbeta primers (plus 13 Jbeta primers). Using immunoSEQ multiplex PCR, the repertoire was profiled, and TCRdb retains in-frame clones only, with some absent. The table has over 150,000 clones, 77% seen once. Sequencing was performed on PBMCs. These receptors came from a woman aged 60 to 75 in good health and CMV-seropositive.

The rearrangement uses TRBV7-9 and TRBJ2-3; a possible D gene is TRBD2 (6 bases). This CDR3 region has 14 residues. V was cut by 4 bases and J by 8 bases, with 16 bases left in between. Germline CDR1 reads SEHNR; CDR2 reads FQNEAQ (reference sequence). CDR3 bases: TGTGCCAGCAGCTCGGGACTCGAGTGGGCTACGCAGTATTTT. Translation: CASSSGLEWATQYF. Looking up the rest from reference TRBV7-9 and TRBJ2-3 gives the full variable domain: DTGVSQNPRHKITKRGQNVTFRCDPISEHNRLYWYRQTLGQGPEFLTYFQNEAQLEKSRLLSDRFSAERPKGSFSTLEIQRTEQGDSAMYLCASSSGLEWATQYFGPGTRLTVL.

The chain carries TRBV7-2 and TRBJ2-1; 9 bases line up with TRBD2. The CDR3 runs to 15 residues. Germline V gene data show CDR1 as SGHTA and CDR2 as FQGNSA. V lost 6 bases to trimming and J lost 9 bases; unmatched junction nucleotides: 12. The CDR3: CASSLQPGLAFEQFF. CDR3 nucleotide sequence: TGTGCCAGCAGTCTACAACCGGGACTAGCCTTTGAGCAGTTCTTC. The whole variable domain, remainder taken from reference TRBV7-2 and TRBJ2-1, is GAGVSQSPSNKVTEKGKDVELRCDPISGHTALYWYRQSLGQGLEFLIYFQGNSAPDKSGLPSDRFSAERTGGSVSTLTIQRTQQEDSAVYLCASSLQPGLAFEQFFGPGTRLTVL.

The V call is TRBV28, the J call TRBJ1-5; 10 bases align to TRBD1. The DNA end is more similar to TRBJ2-3, so the J call may be wrong. This CDR3 spans 15 amino acids. The germline CDR1 and CDR2 sequences are MDHEN and SYDVKM. The CDR3, as DNA: TGTGCCAGCAGGAGACAGGGGGCGAGCAATCAGCCCCAGTATTTT. Translated, it gives CASRRQGASNQPQYF.

The rearrangement links TRBV15 to TRBJ2-3, with 10 bases matching TRBD1. The CDR3 totals 17 residues. With V trimmed by 0 bases and J by 6 bases, 9 bases remained unmatched. Germline V gives CDR1 LNHNV, CDR2 YYDKDF (reference sequence). The DNA of the CDR3 is TGTGCCACCAGCAGAGATACGGGGACAGGGGCCCCCGATACGCAGTATTTT. The encoded protein is CATSRDTGTGAPDTQYF.

The chain couples TRBV15 to TRBJ1-5, with 8 bases identical to TRBD1. Germline trimming cut 6 bases from V and 2 bases from J; bases unmatched to any gene: 3. The CDR3 spans 14 residues. Germline CDR1 is LNHNV and CDR2 is YYDKDF (reference sequence). The CDR3 sequence: CATRMTGGNQPQHF. The DNA for the CDR3 is TGTGCCACCAGAATGACAGGGGGCAATCAGCCCCAGCATTTT.

Regarding this clone: Other DNA sequences of this sample code for an identical CDR3. The chain carries TRBV28 and TRBJ2-7, with a tentative D call TRBD2 (6 bases). Germline CDR1 and CDR2: MDHEN and SYDVKM. CDR3 length: 13 amino acids. Trimming took 3 bases from V and 4 from J, leaving 10 bases between them. The CDR3 region is CASSLGGSYEQYF. The CDR3, as DNA: TGTGCCAGCAGTTTGGGGGGTTCATACGAGCAGTACTTC.

The V call is TRBV19, the J call TRBJ2-1; 9 bases align to TRBD2. The CDR3 consists of 17 residues. Germline CDR1 reads LNHDA; CDR2 reads SQIVND (reference sequence). Trimming took 4 bases from V and 0 from J; bases not matched to a gene: 7. The CDR3 protein is CASSSGRAYGSYNEQFF. The CDR3 coding sequence is TGTGCCAGTAGTAGCGGGAGGGCGTATGGCTCCTACAATGAGCAGTTCTTC.

The chain is built from TRBV6-5 and TRBJ1-1; D perhaps matches TRBD1 (6 bases). Looked up from germline, CDR1 is MNHEY and CDR2 is SVGAGI. The CDR3 is 15 residues long. V was shortened by 6 bases and J by 4 bases, with 18 bases between the two germline ends. The CDR3 nucleotides read TGTGCCAGCAGACCTGGCGGGGGCGGGCGCACTGAAGCTTTCTTT. Its translation: CASRPGGGGRTEAFF.

The chain is built from TRBV18 and TRBJ1-6; TRBD1 matches 7 bases. The CDR3 extends over 14 amino acids. Trimming at V came to 4 bases and at J to 9 bases, leaving 6 bases not matched to a gene. CDR1 is KGHSH and CDR2 is LQKENI in the germline V gene. As DNA, the CDR3 is TGTGCCAGCTCACTCGACAGGGTTGGTTCACCCCTCCACTTT. Translation: CASSLDRVGSPLHF.

The gene calls are TRBV10-3 and TRBJ2-1; 9 bases match TRBD2. The CDR3 runs 16 residues. The V and J ends lost 0 bases and 8 bases, in that order; junction bases with no gene match: 8. Germline V lookup: CDR1 ENHRY, CDR2 SYGVKD. CDR3: CAISESIAGAVDEQFF. The CDR3 DNA follows: TGTGCCATCAGTGAGTCGATAGCGGGGGCGGTAGATGAGCAGTTCTTC.